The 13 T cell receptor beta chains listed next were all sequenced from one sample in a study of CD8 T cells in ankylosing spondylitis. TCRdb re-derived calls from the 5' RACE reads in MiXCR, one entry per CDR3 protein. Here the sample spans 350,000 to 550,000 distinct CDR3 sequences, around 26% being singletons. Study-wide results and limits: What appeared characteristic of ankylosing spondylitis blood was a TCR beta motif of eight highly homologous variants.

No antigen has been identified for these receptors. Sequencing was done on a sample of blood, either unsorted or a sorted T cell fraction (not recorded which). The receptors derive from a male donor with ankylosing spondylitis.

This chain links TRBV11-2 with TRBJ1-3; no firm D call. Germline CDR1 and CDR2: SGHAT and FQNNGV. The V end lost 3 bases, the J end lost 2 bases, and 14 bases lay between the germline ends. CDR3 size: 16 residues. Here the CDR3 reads CASSLITVRPGNTIYF. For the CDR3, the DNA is TGTGCCAGCAGCTTGATTACAGTGAGGCCTGGAAACACCATATATTTT.

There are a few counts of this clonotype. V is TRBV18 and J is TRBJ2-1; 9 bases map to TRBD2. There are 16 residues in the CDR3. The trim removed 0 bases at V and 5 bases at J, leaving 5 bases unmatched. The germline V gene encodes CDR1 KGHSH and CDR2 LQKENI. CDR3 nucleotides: TGTGCCAGCTCACCACCGAAGACTAGCGGTAACAATGAGCAGTTCTTC. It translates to CASSPPKTSGNNEQFF.

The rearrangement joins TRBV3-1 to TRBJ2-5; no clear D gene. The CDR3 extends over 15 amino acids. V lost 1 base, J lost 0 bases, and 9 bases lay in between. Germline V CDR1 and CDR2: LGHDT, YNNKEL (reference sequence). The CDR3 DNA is TGTGCCAGCAGCCAAGGGGATTCCTACCAAGAGACCCAGTACTTC. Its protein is CASSQGDSYQETQYF.

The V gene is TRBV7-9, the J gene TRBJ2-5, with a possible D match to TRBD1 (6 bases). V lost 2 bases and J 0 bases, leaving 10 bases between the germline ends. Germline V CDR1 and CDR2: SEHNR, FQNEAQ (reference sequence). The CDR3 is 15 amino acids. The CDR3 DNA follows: TGTGCCAGCAGCTTAAGACGACAGGACCAAGAGACCCAGTACTTC. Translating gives CASSLRRQDQETQYF.

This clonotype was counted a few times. CDR3 DNA: TGCGCCAGCAGCGCCTCGACAGGGTCGAACACTGAAGCTTTCTTT. This gives the protein CASSASTGSNTEAFF. This chain connects TRBV5-1 to TRBJ1-1, with 7 nucleotides matching TRBD1. CDR1 SGHRS and CDR2 YFSETQ come from the germline V gene. The V and J ends lost 4 bases and 1 base, in that order; junction bases with no gene match: 7. The CDR3 is made up of 15 amino acids.

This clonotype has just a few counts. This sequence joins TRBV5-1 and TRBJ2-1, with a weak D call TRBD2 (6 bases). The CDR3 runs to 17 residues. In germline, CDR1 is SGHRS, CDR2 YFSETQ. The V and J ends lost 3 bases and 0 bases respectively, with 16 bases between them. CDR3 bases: TGCGCCAGCAGCTCGGGACTTAGAGGGTTCTCCTACAATGAGCAGTTCTTC. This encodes CASSSGLRGFSYNEQFF.

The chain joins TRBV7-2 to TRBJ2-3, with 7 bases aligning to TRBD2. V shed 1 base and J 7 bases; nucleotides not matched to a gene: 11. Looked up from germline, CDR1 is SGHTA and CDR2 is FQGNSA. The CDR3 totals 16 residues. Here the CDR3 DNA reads TGTGCCAGCAGCTTAGAATCTAGCGGAGGAGGGAATACGCAGTATTTT. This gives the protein CASSLESSGGGNTQYF.

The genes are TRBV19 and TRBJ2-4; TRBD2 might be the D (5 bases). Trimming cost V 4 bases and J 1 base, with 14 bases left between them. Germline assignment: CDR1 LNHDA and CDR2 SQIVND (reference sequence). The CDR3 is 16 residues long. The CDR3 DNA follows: TGTGCCAGTAGTACGGCACGGGGAATGGCCAAAAACATTCAGTACTTC. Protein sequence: CASSTARGMAKNIQYF.

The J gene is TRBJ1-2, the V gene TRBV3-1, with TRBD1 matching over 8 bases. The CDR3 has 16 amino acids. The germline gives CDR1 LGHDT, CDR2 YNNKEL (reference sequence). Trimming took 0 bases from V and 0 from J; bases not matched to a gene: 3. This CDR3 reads CASSQDLGQANYGYTF. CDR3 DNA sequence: TGTGCCAGCAGCCAAGACTTGGGACAGGCTAACTATGGCTACACCTTC.

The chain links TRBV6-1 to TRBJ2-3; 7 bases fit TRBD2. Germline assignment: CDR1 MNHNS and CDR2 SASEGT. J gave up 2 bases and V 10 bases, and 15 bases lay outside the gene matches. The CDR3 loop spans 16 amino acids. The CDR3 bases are TGTGCCAACACCCGGAGGCTAGCGGAACCCACAGATACGCAGTATTTT. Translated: CANTRRLAEPTDTQYF.

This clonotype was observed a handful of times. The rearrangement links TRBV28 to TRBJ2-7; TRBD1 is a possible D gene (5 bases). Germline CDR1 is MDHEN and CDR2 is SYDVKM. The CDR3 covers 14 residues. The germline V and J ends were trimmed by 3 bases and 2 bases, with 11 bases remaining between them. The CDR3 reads CASSFQGFTYEQYF. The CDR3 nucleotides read TGTGCCAGCAGTTTTCAGGGTTTCACCTACGAGCAGTACTTC.

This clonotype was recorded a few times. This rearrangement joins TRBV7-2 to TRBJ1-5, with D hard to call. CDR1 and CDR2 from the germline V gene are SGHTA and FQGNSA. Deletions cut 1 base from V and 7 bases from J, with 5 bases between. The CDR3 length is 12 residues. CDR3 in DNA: TGTGCCAGCAGCTTAGATCGGCAGCCCCAGCATTTT. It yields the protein CASSLDRQPQHF.

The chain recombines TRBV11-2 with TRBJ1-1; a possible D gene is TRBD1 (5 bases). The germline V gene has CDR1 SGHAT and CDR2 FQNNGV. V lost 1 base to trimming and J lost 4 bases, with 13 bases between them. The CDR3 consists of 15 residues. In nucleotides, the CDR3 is TGTGCCAGCAGCTTAGTAATGGGGCAGGGCACTGAAGCTTTCTTT. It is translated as CASSLVMGQGTEAFF.